This T cell receptor (beta chain) came from a study of T cells after somatic rescue of genetic block. The germline V gene has CDR1 KGHSH and CDR2 LQKENI. Losses at the gene ends were 2 bases for V and 0 bases for J; bases not matched to a gene: 6. This CDR3 is 16 amino acids long. Sequenced by immunoSEQ multiplex PCR; TCRdb stores in-frame clones only, minus some. In the table there are roughly 13,000 clones, 60% to 75% of which are singletons. The rearrangement joins TRBV18 to TRBJ2-7; 8 bases align to TRBD2. The sequence came from a boy between 10 and 17 years old. The sample consisted of peripheral blood mononuclear cells (PBMCs). The CDR3 loop reads CASSPGIAGLSYEQYF. The CDR3 DNA reads TGTGCCAGCTCACCAGGGATAGCGGGGCTCTCCTACGAGCAGTACTTC.